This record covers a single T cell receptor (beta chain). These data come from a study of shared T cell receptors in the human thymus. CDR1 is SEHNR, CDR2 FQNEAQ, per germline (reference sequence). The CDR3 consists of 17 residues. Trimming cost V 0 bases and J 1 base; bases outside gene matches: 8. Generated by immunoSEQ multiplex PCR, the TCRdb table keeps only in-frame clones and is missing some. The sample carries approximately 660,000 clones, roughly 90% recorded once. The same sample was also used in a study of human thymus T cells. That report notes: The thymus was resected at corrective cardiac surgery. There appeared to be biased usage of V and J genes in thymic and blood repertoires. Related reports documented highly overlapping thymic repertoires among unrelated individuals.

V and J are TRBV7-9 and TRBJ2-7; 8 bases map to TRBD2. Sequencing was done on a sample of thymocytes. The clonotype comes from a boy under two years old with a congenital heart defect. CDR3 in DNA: TGTGCCAGCAGCTTAGCTCCGGGAGGGCCGCAGTCCTACGAGCAGTACTTC. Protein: CASSLAPGGPQSYEQYF.